This TCR beta chain was recovered during a study of blood T cell repertoires in COVID-19. This clone was observed once. The CDR3 spans 14 residues. The trim removed 4 bases at V and 3 bases at J, leaving 6 bases unmatched. Germline lookup yields CDR1 SGHDT and CDR2 YYEEEE. The method was immunoSEQ multiplex PCR; TCRdb's version includes in-frame clones alone and lacks a portion of them. The sample records some 240,000 clones, around nine tenths being singletons. The genes are TRBV5-6 and TRBJ2-7; 8 nucleotides agree with TRBD2. The TCR sequence derives from a woman aged 65 to 85 with COVID-19, enrolled during active disease. Source material: peripheral blood. The CDR3 sequence is CASSPRLANYEQYF. As DNA, the CDR3 is TGTGCCAGCAGCCCCCGACTAGCGAACTACGAGCAGTACTTC. Drawing the rest from reference TRBV5-6 and TRBJ2-7, the complete variable domain is DAGVTQSPTHLIKTRGQQVTLRCSPKSGHDTVSWYQQALGQGPQFIFQYYEEEERQRGNFPDRFSGHQFPNYSSELNVNALLLGDSALYLCASSPRLANYEQYFGPGTRLTVT.